This TCR beta chain is from a study of T cell responses to AZD1222 COVID-19 vaccine. General study results and limits: Spike-specific TCR breadth and depth grew following two AZD1222 doses.

TCRdb's copy holds only in-frame clones and misses some; the assay was immunoSEQ multiplex PCR. Of about 100,000 clones listed, about nine tenths are singletons. Turning to this clone: Its antigen is not known.

Losses at the gene ends were 4 bases for V and 5 bases for J; bases not matched to a gene: 3. The CDR3 loop spans 14 amino acids. CDR1 and CDR2 (germline): SNHLY, FYNNEI. The clonotype originates from an adult in good health. This sample comprised peripheral blood, obtained on day 0 of AZD1222 vaccination. The rearrangement joins TRBV2 to TRBJ2-3, with TRBD2 matching 10 bases. CDR3 sequence: CASSVGLALDTQYF. CDR3 in DNA: TGTGCCAGCAGTGTGGGACTAGCGTTAGATACGCAGTATTTT. The full variable domain, rest sourced from reference TRBV2 and TRBJ2-3, is EPEVTQTPSHQVTQMGQEVILRCVPISNHLYFYWYRQILGQKVEFLVSFYNNEISEKSEIFDDQFSVERPDGSNFTLKIRSTKLEDSAMYFCASSVGLALDTQYFGPGTRLTVL.